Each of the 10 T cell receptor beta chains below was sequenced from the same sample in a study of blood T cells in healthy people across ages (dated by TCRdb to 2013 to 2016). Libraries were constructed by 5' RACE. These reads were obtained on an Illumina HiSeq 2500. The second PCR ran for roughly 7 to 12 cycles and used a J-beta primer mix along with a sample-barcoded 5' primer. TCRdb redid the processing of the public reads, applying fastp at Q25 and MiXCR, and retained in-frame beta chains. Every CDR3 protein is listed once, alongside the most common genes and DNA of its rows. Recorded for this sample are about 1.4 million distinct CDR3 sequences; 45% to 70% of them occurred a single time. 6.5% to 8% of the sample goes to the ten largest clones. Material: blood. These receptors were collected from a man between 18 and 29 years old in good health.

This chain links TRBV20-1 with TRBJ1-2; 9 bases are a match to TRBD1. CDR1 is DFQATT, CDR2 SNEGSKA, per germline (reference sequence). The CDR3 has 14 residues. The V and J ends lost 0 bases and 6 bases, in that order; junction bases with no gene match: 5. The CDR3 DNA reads TGCAGTGCTAGAGAGCTAGACAGGGGGGATGGCTACACCTTC. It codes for CSARELDRGDGYTF.

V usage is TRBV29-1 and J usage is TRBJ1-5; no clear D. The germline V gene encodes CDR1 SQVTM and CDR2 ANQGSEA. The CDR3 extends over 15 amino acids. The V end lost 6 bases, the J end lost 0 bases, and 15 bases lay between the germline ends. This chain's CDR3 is CSVAGSPYSNQPQHF. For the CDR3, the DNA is TGCAGCGTCGCCGGGTCACCTTATAGCAATCAGCCCCAGCATTTT.

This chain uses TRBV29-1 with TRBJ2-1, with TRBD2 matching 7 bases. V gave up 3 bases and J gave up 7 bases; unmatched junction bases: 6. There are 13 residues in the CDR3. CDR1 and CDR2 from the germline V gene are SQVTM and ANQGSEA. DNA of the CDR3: TGCAGCGTTGAGAGGGAGGGCCGAAATGAGCAGTTCTTC. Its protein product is CSVEREGRNEQFF.

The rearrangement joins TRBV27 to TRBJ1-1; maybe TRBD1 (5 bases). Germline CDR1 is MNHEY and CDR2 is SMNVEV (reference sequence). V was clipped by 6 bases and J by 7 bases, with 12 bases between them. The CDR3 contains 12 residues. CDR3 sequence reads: CASRPSQGEAFF. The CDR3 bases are TGTGCCAGCAGACCGTCCCAGGGTGAAGCTTTCTTT.

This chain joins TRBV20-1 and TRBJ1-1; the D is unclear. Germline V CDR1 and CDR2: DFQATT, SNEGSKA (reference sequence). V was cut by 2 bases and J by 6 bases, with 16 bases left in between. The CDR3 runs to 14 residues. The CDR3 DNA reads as TGCAGTGCTAGAACGGCCTCGTTGGTGGCTGAAGCTTTCTTT. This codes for CSARTASLVAEAFF.

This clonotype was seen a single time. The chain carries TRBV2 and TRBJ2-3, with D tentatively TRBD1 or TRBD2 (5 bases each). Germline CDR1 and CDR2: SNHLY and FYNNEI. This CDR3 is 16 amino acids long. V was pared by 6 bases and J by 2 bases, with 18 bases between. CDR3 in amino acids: CASSTLGTPHTDTQYF. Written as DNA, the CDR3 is TGTGCCAGCAGCACCCTGGGGACGCCGCACACAGATACGCAGTATTTT.

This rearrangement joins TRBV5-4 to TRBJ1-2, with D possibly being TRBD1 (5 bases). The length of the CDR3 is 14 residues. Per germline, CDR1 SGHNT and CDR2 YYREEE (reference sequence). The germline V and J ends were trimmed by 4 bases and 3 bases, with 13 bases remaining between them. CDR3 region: CASSLIAGDYGYTF. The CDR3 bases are TGTGCCAGCAGCCTGATCGCGGGGGACTATGGCTACACCTTC.

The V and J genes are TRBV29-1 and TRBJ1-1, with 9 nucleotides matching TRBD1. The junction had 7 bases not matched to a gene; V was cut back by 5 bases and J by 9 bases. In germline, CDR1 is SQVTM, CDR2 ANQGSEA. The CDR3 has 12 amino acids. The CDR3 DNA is TGCAGCGTTACCCGACAGGGGGAGAAAGCTTTCTTT. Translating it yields CSVTRQGEKAFF.

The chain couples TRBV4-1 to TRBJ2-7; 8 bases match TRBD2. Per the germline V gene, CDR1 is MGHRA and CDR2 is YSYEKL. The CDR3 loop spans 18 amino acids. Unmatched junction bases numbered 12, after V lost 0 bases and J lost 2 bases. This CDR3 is CASSQDQAGGLGPYEQYF. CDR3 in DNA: TGCGCCAGCAGCCAAGATCAGGCGGGGGGACTAGGGCCCTACGAGCAGTACTTC.

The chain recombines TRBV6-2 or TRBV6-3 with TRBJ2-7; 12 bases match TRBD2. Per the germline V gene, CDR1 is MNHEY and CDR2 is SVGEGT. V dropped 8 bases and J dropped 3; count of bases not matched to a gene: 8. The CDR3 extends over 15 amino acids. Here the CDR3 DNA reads TGTGCCAGCGGACTAGCGGGGACCCCCTTCTACGAGCAGTACTTC. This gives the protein CASGLAGTPFYEQYF.